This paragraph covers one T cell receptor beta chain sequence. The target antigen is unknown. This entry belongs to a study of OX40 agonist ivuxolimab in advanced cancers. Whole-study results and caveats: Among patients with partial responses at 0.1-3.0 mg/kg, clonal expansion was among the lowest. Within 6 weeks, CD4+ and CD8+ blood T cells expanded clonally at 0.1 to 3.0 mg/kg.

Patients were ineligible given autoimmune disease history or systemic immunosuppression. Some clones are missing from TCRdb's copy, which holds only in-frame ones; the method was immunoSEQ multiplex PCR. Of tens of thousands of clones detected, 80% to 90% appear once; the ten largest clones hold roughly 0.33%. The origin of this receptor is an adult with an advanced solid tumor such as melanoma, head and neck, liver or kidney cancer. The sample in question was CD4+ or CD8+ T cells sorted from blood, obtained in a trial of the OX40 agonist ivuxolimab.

The CDR3, as DNA: TGCGCCAGCAGCTTGGGGGGCACAGATACGCAGTATTTT. Its translation is CASSLGGTDTQYF. The chain recombines TRBV5-1 with TRBJ2-3; unclear D gene. The germline V gene encodes CDR1 SGHRS and CDR2 YFSETQ. V was clipped by 0 bases and J by 1 base, with 3 bases between them. The CDR3 loop spans 13 amino acids.